The rows below give T cell receptor beta chains drawn from one sample of a study of OX40 agonist ivuxolimab in advanced cancers. Sequencing was performed with immunoSEQ multiplex PCR; in TCRdb, only in-frame clones are kept and a portion is missing. The sample carries fewer than 100,000 clones, 70% to 90% recorded once. Sample: CD4+ or CD8+ T cells sorted from blood, taken in a trial of the OX40 agonist ivuxolimab. The receptors were sampled from an adult with an advanced solid tumor such as melanoma, head and neck, liver or kidney cancer. Each CDR3 is given with its conserved first and last residue. D genes are given only for firm matches. Some rows mark clone size as missing; the rest say once, few, many or name a class of expanded clone.

cdr3_length	d_call	j_call	v_call	clone_size	cdr3_nt	cdr3_aa
14	NA	TRBJ2-3	TRBV4-1	NA	TGCGCCAGCAGCCCAGTCGCTAGCACAGATACGCAGTATTTT	CASSPVASTDTQYF
15	NA	TRBJ2-7	TRBV9	once	TGTGCCAGCAGCGTAGGAGGGGGGGAATCCTACGAGCAGTACTTC	CASSVGGGESYEQYF
14	TRBD2	TRBJ2-3	TRBV11-3	NA	TGTGCCAGCAGGTCTAAGCGGGAACCTGATACGCAGTATTTT	CASRSKREPDTQYF
15	NA	TRBJ1-3	TRBV6-1	NA	TGTGCCAGCAGTGAGAGAGAGCTCTCTGGAAACACCATATATTTT	CASSERELSGNTIYF
14	TRBD1	TRBJ2-5	TRBV6-6	once	TGTGCCAGCAAAACAGGGGCACAGCAAGAGACCCAGTACTTC	CASKTGAQQETQYF
14	TRBD2	TRBJ2-5	TRBV7-3	NA	TGTGCCAGCAGCCGCGGGGGTCTCCAAGAGACCCAGTACTTC	CASSRGGLQETQYF
14	TRBD1	TRBJ1-1	TRBV5-1	NA	TGCGCCAGCAGTTCAGGGACAGGGGAAACTGAAGCTTTCTTT	CASSSGTGETEAFF
15	NA	TRBJ2-7	TRBV9	NA	TGTGCCAGCAGCGTAGAAGATAGCGGAAACTACGAGCAGTACTTC	CASSVEDSGNYEQYF
15	NA	TRBJ1-4	TRBV4-1	NA	TGCGCCAGCAGCCCGAGGGGTCACGAGAATGAAAAACTGTTTTTT	CASSPRGHENEKLFF
12	NA	TRBJ1-2	TRBV9	NA	TGTGCCAGCAACGCGGACAGCTATGGCTACACCTTC	CASNADSYGYTF
14	TRBD2	TRBJ2-3	TRBV28	once	TGTGCCACCAAGAGCGGGGGGGCATCGGATACGCAGTATTTT	CATKSGGASDTQYF
14	NA	TRBJ2-7	TRBV10-1	NA	TGCGCCAGCAGTGACCCGGGACAAGCTTACGAGCAGTACTTC	CASSDPGQAYEQYF
13	NA	TRBJ2-4	TRBV2	NA	TGTGCCAGCAGTGAAGCGCGTAGGGACATTCAGTACTTC	CASSEARRDIQYF
15	TRBD2	TRBJ2-7	TRBV6-1	NA	TGTGCCAGCAGTCCTGGACTAGCGGGGGGTTTGGGGCAGTACTTC	CASSPGLAGGLGQYF
12	NA	TRBJ1-5	TRBV28	few	TGTGCCAGCAGTGCTAGCAATCAGCCCCAGCATTTT	CASSASNQPQHF
14	TRBD1	TRBJ1-1	TRBV6-6	NA	TGTGCCAGCGGACAGGGGGCGGGGAACACTGAAGCTTTCTTT	CASGQGAGNTEAFF
15	NA	TRBJ2-7	TRBV5-8	NA	TGTGCCAGCAGCTTACCCGGACGGGATACCTACGAGCAGTACTTC	CASSLPGRDTYEQYF
15	TRBD1	TRBJ1-5	TRBV7-9	NA	TGTGCCAGCAGCCCCGATACAGGGGTAGGGCAGCCCCAGCATTTT	CASSPDTGVGQPQHF
14	TRBD1	TRBJ1-1	TRBV6-1	few	TGTGCCAGCAGACAGGGACAGATGAACACTGAAGCTTTCTTT	CASRQGQMNTEAFF
13	NA	TRBJ1-2	TRBV7-9	NA	TGTGCCAGCAGCTTATTAGGGTACTATGGCTACACCTTC	CASSLLGYYGYTF
13	NA	TRBJ2-7	TRBV29-1	NA	TGCAGCGTTGCTGGTAGATTCGTCCACGAGCAGTACTTC	CSVAGRFVHEQYF
15	TRBD1	TRBJ2-1	TRBV4-2	NA	TGTGCCAGCAGCGAGGGACAGGGGGCTAGGAATGAGCAGTTCTTC	CASSEGQGARNEQFF
13	TRBD1	TRBJ2-3	TRBV29-1	NA	TGCAGCGTTGAAGATCTCGGACAGGGGGCACAGTATTTT	CSVEDLGQGAQYF
13	TRBD2	TRBJ2-1	TRBV18	once	TGTGCCAGCTCACTTGCGGGGGAGGATGAGCAGTTCTTC	CASSLAGEDEQFF
13	NA	TRBJ2-7	TRBV7-2	NA	TGTGCCAGCAGCTTAGGAGAGCTCTACGAGCAGTACTTC	CASSLGELYEQYF
13	NA	TRBJ2-7	TRBV7-8	NA	TGTGCCAGCAGCTTAACTCGGTCCTACGAGCAGTACTTC	CASSLTRSYEQYF
18	NA	TRBJ2-2	TRBV28	NA	TGTGCCAGCAGACCGGGACCTTCATTTATAGGGCAATTCGGGGAGCTGTTTTTT	CASRPGPSFIGQFGELFF
12	NA	TRBJ2-5	TRBV10-3	NA	TGTGCCATCAGAGACGACCAAGAGACCCAGTACTTC	CAIRDDQETQYF